Each of the 8 T cell receptor beta chains below was sequenced from the same sample in a study of T-cell memory formation after mild COVID-19. TCRdb reanalysed the 5' RACE reads using MiXCR and keeps one entry per CDR3 protein. The sample holds more than 150,000 distinct CDR3 sequences; around 21% are singletons and the top ten take around 23%. The sample consisted of PBMCs or a T cell subset sorted from them (not recorded which). The receptor source for this set is an adult woman who had mild COVID-19 (a few samples of this study predate the infection). Cell type and time point are not known.

The chain has TRBV7-6 and TRBJ1-5; maybe TRBD1 (6 bases). Per germline, CDR1 SGHVS and CDR2 FNYEAQ. Trimming took 2 bases from V and 7 from J, leaving 15 bases between them. The length of the CDR3 is 15 residues. The CDR3 DNA follows: TGTGCCAGCAGCTTATATTCAGGGGAGGGCCAGCCCCAGCATTTT. Protein sequence: CASSLYSGEGQPQHF.

This chain uses TRBV12-3 or TRBV12-4 with TRBJ1-1, with 7 bases that match TRBD1. The junction had 6 bases not matched to a gene; V was cut back by 5 bases and J by 6 bases. CDR3 size: 13 residues. The CDR3 sequence is CASSTTGDSEAFF. The CDR3 coding sequence is TGTGCCAGCAGTACCACAGGGGACTCTGAAGCTTTCTTT.

This clonotype was counted between two and nine times. This sequence joins TRBV10-3 and TRBJ2-3, with TRBD2 as a possible D gene (5 bases). The germline CDR1 and CDR2 sequences are ENHRY and SYGVKD. The V and J ends lost 1 base and 2 bases respectively, with 19 bases between them. This CDR3 spans 18 amino acids. The CDR3 nucleotides read TGTGCCATCAGTGAGTTCGTTAGCGCCAGAACCCTCACAGATACGCAGTATTTT. This codes for CAISEFVSARTLTDTQYF.

The chain recombines TRBV29-1 with TRBJ2-7; tentatively, D is TRBD1 (5 bases). Germline V gene lookup returns CDR1 SQVTM and CDR2 ANQGSEA. V lost 2 bases, J lost 1 base, and 15 bases lay in between. The CDR3 consists of 15 residues. CDR3 in DNA: TGCAGCGTTGAATTTATGGCAGGGTTTTCCTACGAGCAGTACTTC. It codes for CSVEFMAGFSYEQYF.

CDR3 DNA sequence: TGTGCCAGCAGTTACTCGCGAGAGAAGAGGAACTACGAGCAGTACTTC. Protein product: CASSYSREKRNYEQYF. The J gene is TRBJ2-7, the V gene TRBV6-2 or TRBV6-3; D is undetermined. Germline V CDR1 and CDR2: MNHEY, SVGEGT. V dropped 0 bases and J dropped 3 bases, with 15 bases sitting between them. The CDR3 totals 16 residues.

The chain has TRBV4-3 and TRBJ1-1, with D perhaps matching TRBD1 (5 bases). In germline, CDR1 is LGHNA, CDR2 YSLEER. Trimming cost V 1 base and J 6 bases, with 18 bases left between them. This CDR3 region has 16 residues. CDR3 coding DNA: TGCGCCAGCAGCCAAGCGATGACAGACCCAGATCCTGAAGCTTTCTTT. Residues: CASSQAMTDPDPEAFF.

This clonotype appeared a few times. The V call is TRBV15, the J call TRBJ2-1, with 11 bases lining up with TRBD2. The CDR3 runs 17 residues. The trim removed 5 bases at V and 6 bases at J, leaving 12 bases unmatched. Germline V gene lookup returns CDR1 LNHNV and CDR2 YYDKDF (reference sequence). The CDR3 sequence is CATSGSRLAGLANEQFF. CDR3 in DNA: TGTGCCACCAGCGGGTCCCGACTAGCGGGACTTGCCAATGAGCAGTTCTTC.

V is TRBV9 and J is TRBJ1-1; D is possibly TRBD1 (6 bases). Per the germline V gene, CDR1 is SGDLS and CDR2 is YYNGEE. The CDR3 consists of 13 residues. Trimming removed 7 bases at V and 7 bases at J, with 17 bases between. The CDR3, as DNA: TGTGCCAGCCGACCCGGGACACGTCTTGAAGCTTTCTTT. This sequence encodes CASRPGTRLEAFF.